This T cell receptor (beta chain) was identified in a study of T cells after posttransplantation cyclophosphamide. Whole-study findings and limits: Recipient CMV seropositivity and CMV reactivation strongly tracked TRB clonality. Tissue-infiltrating T cells from skin or gut overlapped little with blood T cells. Donor CD8+ memory clones often dominated recipient blood repertoires at later times.

The data were produced by immunoSEQ multiplex PCR, yet TCRdb's version contains in-frame clones alone and is incomplete. Observed in the sample are tens of thousands of clones, none of them singletons. The CDR3 is 14 residues long. Germline values: CDR1 MNHEY, CDR2 SMNVEV (reference sequence). This clone was seen a handful of times. Its antigen remains unknown. The germline gene is not matched at one end of the junction; a read error may be the cause. The specimen sequenced was PBMCs. The chain joins TRBV27 to TRBJ2-3, with 9 bases lining up with TRBD1. The receptor comes from a man between 45 and 60 years old in good health, CMV-negative, and a related stem cell transplant donor. DNA for the CDR3: TGTGCCGGCAGTCGAACAGGGGGCGCAGATACGCAGTATTTT. This codes for CAGSRTGGADTQYF.